This T cell receptor (beta chain) emerged from a study of blood T cell repertoires in COVID-19. Libraries were prepared by immunoSEQ multiplex PCR; TCRdb keeps only in-frame clonotypes and omits some of them. The data show some 530,000 clones, roughly nine tenths seen once. V was pared by 5 bases and J by 4 bases, with 16 bases between. Germline V CDR1 and CDR2: LNHDA, SQIVND (reference sequence). The CDR3 loop spans 15 amino acids. The count of this clone is one. The source is a woman between 55 and 75 years old who had recovered from COVID-19. The sample was PBMCs or T cells enriched from blood (not recorded which). J is TRBJ2-3 and V is TRBV19; possible D gene TRBD1, 8 bases. CDR3 DNA sequence: TGTGCCAGTAGTGCTCACAGGGGGGGGGCAGATACGCAGTATTTT. Amino acid sequence: CASSAHRGGADTQYF. The entire variable domain, with the rest obtained from reference TRBV19 and TRBJ2-3, is as follows: DGGITQSPKYLFRKEGQNVTLSCEQNLNHDAMYWYRQDPGQGLRLIYYSQIVNDFQKGDIAEGYSVSREKKESFPLTVTSAQKNPTAFYLCASSAHRGGADTQYFGPGTRLTVL.